The 29 T cell receptor beta chains listed next were all sequenced from one sample in a study of blood T cell repertoires in COVID-19. Measured with immunoSEQ multiplex PCR; TCRdb has only the in-frame clones, and not every one. The sample comprises 250,000 to 350,000 clones, around 90% of which are singletons, and about 3% rests with the top ten. The specimen was PBMCs or T cells enriched from blood (not recorded which). The receptors shown here come from a woman between 45 and 65 years old who had recovered from COVID-19.

This clone came up once. The gene calls are TRBV7-8 and TRBJ2-7; D perhaps matches TRBD1 (6 bases). Trimming pared 5 bases from V and 0 bases from J, leaving 14 bases between. Germline values: CDR1 SGHVS, CDR2 FQNEAQ. The CDR3 sequence is 15 residues long. CDR3 sequence reads: CASSHEGVPSYEQYF. The CDR3, as DNA: TGTGCCAGCAGCCATGAGGGGGTACCCTCCTACGAGCAGTACTTC.

The rearrangement joins TRBV29-1 to TRBJ2-1; 9 bases match TRBD1. The CDR3 has 14 amino acids. After removal of 6 bases from V and 3 bases from J, the junction contained 6 bases not matched to a gene. The germline gives CDR1 SQVTM, CDR2 ANQGSEA. The CDR3 DNA is TGCAGCGTCCGCGGGACAGGGCTCTACAATGAGCAGTTCTTC. Encoded protein: CSVRGTGLYNEQFF.

The gene calls are TRBV28 and TRBJ1-4; D may be TRBD1 (6 bases). Germline V gives CDR1 MDHEN, CDR2 SYDVKM. The CDR3 totals 15 residues. Trimming took 1 base from V and 7 from J, leaving 13 bases between them. The chain's CDR3 is CASSLSGGAGEKLFF. The DNA of the CDR3 is TGTGCCAGCAGTTTATCTGGGGGCGCGGGTGAAAAACTGTTTTTT.

This chain connects TRBV19 to TRBJ1-2, with TRBD1 identical over 9 bases. The CDR3 contains 14 residues. Germline lookup yields CDR1 LNHDA and CDR2 SQIVND (reference sequence). V shed 6 bases, J shed 4 bases, and the junction held 6 bases outside the gene matches. The CDR3 protein is CASSPGQGSYGYTF. CDR3 coding DNA: TGTGCCAGTAGCCCCGGACAGGGGAGCTATGGCTACACCTTC.

CDR3 sequence reads: CASSPPVTDTQYF. CDR3 bases: TGTGCCAGCAGCCCCCCAGTCACAGATACGCAGTATTTT. The chain is built from TRBV3-1 (or the pseudogene TRBV3-2) and TRBJ2-3; D unresolved. The CDR3 runs 13 residues. Germline V gene lookup returns CDR1 LGHDT and CDR2 YNNKEL (reference sequence). V lost 4 bases and J lost 2, with 7 bases in between.

The V and J genes are TRBV4-1 and TRBJ2-3; D unclear. The length of the CDR3 is 21 residues. Germline assignment: CDR1 MGHRA and CDR2 YSYEKL. V dropped 1 base and J dropped 2 bases, with 28 bases sitting between them. This chain's CDR3 is CASSQVLPSARGTRTTDTQYF. CDR3 sequence (DNA): TGCGCCAGCAGCCAAGTCCTTCCGTCGGCTAGAGGTACAAGAACCACAGATACGCAGTATTTT.

The chain's CDR3 is CASRTGTGGGETQYF. The CDR3 nucleotides read TGTGCCAGCAGAACCGGGACAGGGGGAGGCGAGACCCAGTACTTC. The gene calls are TRBV6-5 and TRBJ2-5; TRBD1 aligns across 11 bases. The germline gives CDR1 MNHEY, CDR2 SVGAGI. The V and J ends lost 6 bases and 5 bases, in that order; junction bases with no gene match: 8. This CDR3 contains 15 residues.

The chain is built from TRBV30 and TRBJ2-3; a weak D match, TRBD2 (5 bases). With 2 bases removed from V and 1 base from J, the gap between germline ends came to 10 bases. This CDR3 is built from 14 residues. CDR1 is GTSNPN and CDR2 is SVGIG in the germline V gene (reference sequence). Here the CDR3 DNA reads TGTGCCTGGAGTCCCGGGGTGCGCACAGATACGCAGTATTTT. It codes for CAWSPGVRTDTQYF.

The chain combines TRBV19 with TRBJ2-1; 8 bases are a match to TRBD2. The CDR3 runs 17 residues. Germline V gives CDR1 LNHDA, CDR2 SQIVND (reference sequence). Trimming cost V 6 bases and J 8 bases; bases outside gene matches: 18. CDR3 residues: CASRDKGTSTVLYEQFF. DNA of the CDR3: TGTGCCAGTAGGGATAAGGGGACTAGTACAGTTCTCTATGAGCAGTTCTTC.

The J gene is TRBJ2-1, the V gene TRBV4-1, with 9 nucleotides matching TRBD2. From germline, CDR1 is MGHRA and CDR2 YSYEKL. V shed 4 bases and J 8 bases; nucleotides not matched to a gene: 12. The CDR3 is made up of 16 amino acids. The CDR3 loop is CASSLQVAGEKYEQFF. The DNA for the CDR3 is TGCGCCAGCAGCCTCCAGGTAGCGGGAGAAAAATATGAGCAGTTCTTC.

The gene calls are TRBV6-5 and TRBJ2-7; TRBD2 agrees at 8 bases. This CDR3 comprises 13 residues. The germline gives CDR1 MNHEY, CDR2 SVGAGI. The V and J ends lost 6 bases and 3 bases, in that order; junction bases with no gene match: 4. The CDR3 is CASRGLVLYEQYF. The CDR3 DNA reads as TGTGCCAGCAGGGGACTAGTTCTCTACGAGCAGTACTTC.

The chain is built from TRBV19 and TRBJ1-5; D gene ambiguous. The CDR3 extends over 15 amino acids. Germline values: CDR1 LNHDA, CDR2 SQIVND (reference sequence). The V gene lost 1 base and the J gene lost 2 bases, with 9 bases spanning the gap. The CDR3: CASSIGGFGNQPQHF. The CDR3 DNA sequence: TGTGCCAGTAGTATAGGAGGGTTCGGCAATCAGCCCCAGCATTTT.

This chain links TRBV6-1 with TRBJ1-4; TRBD1 might be the D (5 bases). The germline V gene has CDR1 MNHNS and CDR2 SASEGT. There are 16 residues in the CDR3. Trimming shortened V by 1 base and J by 7 bases, and 16 bases separated the two germline ends. CDR3 sequence reads: CASSEVGRGASEKLFF. In nucleotides, the CDR3 is TGTGCCAGCAGTGAAGTAGGAAGGGGCGCCAGTGAAAAACTGTTTTTT.

The chain links TRBV5-6 to TRBJ2-1, with 10 nucleotides matching TRBD2. Unmatched junction bases numbered 7, after V lost 0 bases and J lost 7 bases. Germline assignment: CDR1 SGHDT and CDR2 YYEEEE. There are 16 residues in the CDR3. The CDR3 reads CASSLGLAGVGNEQFF. The CDR3 nucleotides read TGTGCCAGCAGCTTGGGCCTAGCGGGAGTAGGGAATGAGCAGTTCTTC.

The V and J genes are TRBV20-1 and TRBJ1-3; TRBD1 might be the D (5 bases). Germline V gene lookup returns CDR1 DFQATT and CDR2 SNEGSKA (reference sequence). The CDR3 is made up of 16 amino acids. Deletions cut 3 bases from V and 1 base from J, with 16 bases between. The CDR3 loop reads CSASGRGGLSGNTIYF. The DNA of the CDR3 is TGCAGTGCTAGTGGGCGGGGCGGATTATCTGGAAACACCATATATTTT.

The chain's CDR3 is CAWRGTSGRVGDTQYF. The CDR3 coding sequence is TGTGCCTGGAGGGGGACTAGCGGGAGGGTAGGAGATACGCAGTATTTT. The V gene is TRBV30, the J gene TRBJ2-3; the match to TRBD2 covers 16 bases. The CDR3 is 16 amino acids. The germline V gene encodes CDR1 GTSNPN and CDR2 SVGIG (reference sequence). Trimming cost V 3 bases and J 5 bases; bases outside gene matches: 5.

This chain's CDR3 is CASSQDFGTGFTEAFF. The CDR3 DNA follows: TGTGCCAGCAGCCAGGACTTTGGGACAGGGTTCACTGAAGCTTTCTTT. The chain couples TRBV3-1 (or the pseudogene TRBV3-2) to TRBJ1-1; 9 nucleotides match TRBD1. Germline V CDR1 and CDR2: LGHDT, YNNKEL (reference sequence). With V trimmed by 3 bases and J by 4 bases, 9 bases remained unmatched. CDR3 length equals 16 residues.

This clone was counted between two and nine times. This chain connects TRBV4-1 to TRBJ1-5; 10 bases line up with TRBD1. The germline V gene has CDR1 MGHRA and CDR2 YSYEKL. Trimming removed 3 bases from V and 6 bases from J; junction bases left unmatched: 8. There are 16 residues in the CDR3. The CDR3 bases are TGCGCCAGCAGCCAGGGGGACAGGGGAGGTTTTCAGCCCCAGCATTTT. Its translation is CASSQGDRGGFQPQHF.

This clone was seen just once. V gene TRBV28 combines with J gene TRBJ2-7; 10 nucleotides line up with TRBD1. V shed 6 bases and J 5 bases; nucleotides not matched to a gene: 7. Germline CDR1 reads MDHEN; CDR2 reads SYDVKM. The length of the CDR3 is 14 residues. The CDR3 protein is CASRSGQGRDEQYF. CDR3 in DNA: TGTGCCAGCAGATCGGGACAGGGGAGGGACGAGCAGTACTTC.

The chain recombines TRBV4-1 with TRBJ1-1, with D perhaps TRBD1 (6 bases). V lost 1 base, J lost 0 bases, and 9 bases lay in between. The germline V gene has CDR1 MGHRA and CDR2 YSYEKL. This CDR3 spans 15 amino acids. The CDR3 reads CASSQGTVMNTEAFF. CDR3 nucleotides: TGCGCCAGCAGCCAAGGGACAGTCATGAACACTGAAGCTTTCTTT.

J is TRBJ1-2 and V is TRBV5-4; 7 bases line up with TRBD1. CDR1 is SGHNT and CDR2 is YYREEE in the germline V gene (reference sequence). The ends lost 4 bases at V and 7 bases at J; junction bases unmatched: 7. The CDR3 covers 13 residues. CDR3 coding DNA: TGTGCCAGCAGCCTGGACAGGAGAGGTGGCTACACCTTC. Translation gives CASSLDRRGGYTF. Combining the CDR3 with reference TRBV5-4 and TRBJ1-2 gives the whole variable domain ETGVTQSPTHLIKTRGQQVTLRCSSQSGHNTVSWYQQALGQGPQFIFQYYREEENGRGNFPPRFSGLQFPNYSSELNVNALELDDSALYLCASSLDRRGGYTFGSGTRLTVV.

This clone was counted a single time. This sequence joins TRBV6-5 and TRBJ1-5, with 8 bases lining up with TRBD1. CDR1 and CDR2 (germline): MNHEY, SVGAGI. The CDR3 is 13 residues long. The junction had 6 bases not matched to a gene; V was cut back by 7 bases and J by 7 bases. The DNA for the CDR3 is TGTGCCAGCACCCCCGGACAGGGACAGCCCCAGCATTTT. This encodes CASTPGQGQPQHF.

The V and J genes are TRBV12-5 and TRBJ2-7, with 11 bases fitting TRBD2. Germline V gene data show CDR1 as LGHNT and CDR2 as FRNRAP. The trim removed 4 bases at V and 2 bases at J, leaving 4 bases unmatched. CDR3 length: 15 residues. The CDR3 sequence: CASGSETSGTYEQYF. As DNA, the CDR3 is TGTGCTAGTGGTTCCGAGACTAGCGGGACCTACGAGCAGTACTTC. Full variable domain (missing parts from reference TRBV12-5 and TRBJ2-7): DARVTQTPRHKVTEMGQEVTMRCQPILGHNTVFWYRQTMMQGLELLAYFRNRAPLDDSGMPKDRFSAEMPDATLATLKIQPSEPRDSAVYFCASGSETSGTYEQYFGPGTRLTVT.

The chain joins TRBV15 to TRBJ1-2; 8 bases match TRBD1. V trimming: 3 bases; J trimming: 6 bases; junction bases outside the gene matches: 0. The germline V gene encodes CDR1 LNHNV and CDR2 YYDKDF (reference sequence). The CDR3 runs 12 residues. The CDR3 DNA sequence: TGTGCCACCAGCAGGACAGGGGATGGCTACACCTTC. Translation: CATSRTGDGYTF.

Notes on this clone: One junction end disagrees with the germline gene, perhaps due to a read error. V usage is TRBV5-6 and J usage is TRBJ2-7; no clear D. CDR1 is SGHDT, CDR2 YYEEEE, per germline. This CDR3 has 15 residues. CDR3 sequence reads: CASSLLPGGSSEQYF. As DNA, the CDR3 is TGTGCCAGCAGCTTGCTTCCAGGTGGTTCCTCCGAGCAGTACTTC.

The genes are TRBV28 and TRBJ1-5; 7 nucleotides match TRBD1. V shed 3 bases, J shed 4 bases, and the junction held 3 bases outside the gene matches. Germline assignment: CDR1 MDHEN and CDR2 SYDVKM. This CDR3 comprises 14 residues. CDR3 sequence (DNA): TGTGCCAGCAGTTTTTGGGGACAGAATCAGCCCCAGCATTTT. Its protein product is CASSFWGQNQPQHF.

The chain uses TRBV5-1 and TRBJ1-3, with 8 nucleotides matching TRBD1. The junction had 11 bases not matched to a gene; V was cut back by 4 bases and J by 2 bases. CDR1 is SGHRS, CDR2 YFSETQ, per germline. CDR3 length: 17 residues. Here the CDR3 DNA reads TGCGCCAGCAGCGTAGGCCACATGGACAGGGCTGGAAACACCATATATTTT. Protein sequence: CASSVGHMDRAGNTIYF.

The V gene is TRBV28, the J gene TRBJ2-7, with 9 bases that match TRBD2. Germline lookup yields CDR1 MDHEN and CDR2 SYDVKM. V dropped 7 bases and J dropped 7; count of bases not matched to a gene: 14. The length of the CDR3 is 15 residues. DNA of the CDR3: TGTGCCAGCAACCCATCATTAGCGGGAGCGATAGAGCAGTACTTC. Translation: CASNPSLAGAIEQYF. The full variable domain, its missing parts supplied by reference TRBV28 and TRBJ2-7, is DVKVTQSSRYLVKRTGEKVFLECVQDMDHENMFWYRQDPGLGLRLIYFSYDVKMKEKGDIPEGYSVSREKKERFSLILESASTNQTSMYLCASNPSLAGAIEQYFGPGTRLTVT.

This sequence joins TRBV7-2 and TRBJ2-1; TRBD2 agrees at 7 bases. Per the germline V gene, CDR1 is SGHTA and CDR2 is FQGNSA. V lost 1 base to trimming and J lost 3 bases; unmatched junction nucleotides: 3. This CDR3 is built from 15 residues. The CDR3 DNA sequence: TGTGCCAGCAGCTTAGGGCGGGAGCTCTACAATGAGCAGTTCTTC. It yields the protein CASSLGRELYNEQFF.